The clone carrying this T cell receptor (beta chain) was seen at least ten times. Antigen specificity is unknown. This entry belongs to a study of T-cell reconstitution after alpha-beta-depleted transplantation in children. Study conclusions and caveats: T-cell counts and diversity at one year post-transplant came mainly from newly produced T cells. It was reported that alpha-beta T cells came from several hundred expanded graft clones (about two months after transplant).

Germline-derived CDR1 and CDR2 are MDHEN and SYDVKM. This CDR3 region has 15 residues. With 6 bases removed from V and 3 bases from J, the gap between germline ends came to 15 bases. Preparation of the TCRbeta library involved a method that used unique molecular identifiers. MiXCR was run by TCRdb on the PCR reads, yielding one entry per CDR3 protein. The table includes some 200,000 distinct CDR3 sequences, roughly 7% detected once. The J gene is TRBJ1-5, the V gene TRBV28; D possibly corresponds to TRBD1 (5 bases). The input for sequencing was PBMCs, taken before TCRalphabeta/CD19-depleted stem cell transplant. The receptor was derived from a boy aged 2-15 years with acute lymphoblastic leukemia, due to receive a stem cell transplant. In DNA, the CDR3 is TGTGCCAGCAGCCCCGAGGGGCTGGTCAATCAGCCCCAGCATTTT. This gives the protein CASSPEGLVNQPQHF. Complete variable domain (other parts from reference TRBV28 and TRBJ1-5): DVKVTQSSRYLVKRTGEKVFLECVQDMDHENMFWYRQDPGLGLRLIYFSYDVKMKEKGDIPEGYSVSREKKERFSLILESASTNQTSMYLCASSPEGLVNQPQHFGDGTRLSIL.